These 25 T cell receptor beta chains were sequenced from one sample in a study of shared clonotypes between healthy human individuals. Sequencing was performed with immunoSEQ multiplex PCR; in TCRdb, only in-frame clones are kept and a portion is missing. Among around 1,000,000 clones listed, approximately 80% were seen once. Sequencing was carried out using memory CD4+ T cells from PBMCs. As for subset: CD45RA-negative fraction. Receptors were obtained from a man aged 18 to 35 in good health. Some clones in this sample may be carry-over from other donors' samples.

The chain combines TRBV7-2 with TRBJ2-5, with TRBD1 matching over 7 bases. The CDR3 has 13 residues. The germline V gene has CDR1 SGHTA and CDR2 FQGNSA. V shed 3 bases, J shed 5 bases, and the junction held 3 bases outside the gene matches. The CDR3 region is CASSLGQLETQYF. The CDR3 nucleotides read TGTGCCAGCAGCTTGGGACAGTTGGAGACCCAGTACTTC.

The chain uses TRBV7-2 and TRBJ1-1; D possibly corresponds to TRBD1 (6 bases). V was clipped by 5 bases and J by 5 bases, with 9 bases between them. The CDR3 extends over 12 amino acids. Germline V lookup: CDR1 SGHTA, CDR2 FQGNSA. The CDR3 reads CASSQDRTEAFF. The CDR3 nucleotides are TGTGCCAGCAGCCAGGACAGAACTGAAGCTTTCTTT.

The gene calls are TRBV27 and TRBJ2-2; D possibly corresponds to TRBD2 (6 bases). V gave up 6 bases and J gave up 4 bases, with 18 bases separating them. The CDR3 loop spans 16 amino acids. The germline CDR1 and CDR2 sequences are MNHEY and SMNVEV (reference sequence). CDR3 nucleotide sequence: TGTGCCAGCAGGCCTTTGGCTAGCGTCGGCACCGGGGAGCTGTTTTTT. This translates into CASRPLASVGTGELFF.

V and J are TRBV2 and TRBJ2-5; D ambiguous. Germline V gene sequence: CDR1 SNHLY, CDR2 FYNNEI. Trimming took 5 bases from V and 4 from J, leaving 8 bases between them. The CDR3 has 12 residues. CDR3 residues: CASSFTGETQYF. The DNA of the CDR3 is TGTGCCAGCAGTTTTACCGGAGAGACCCAGTACTTC.

The chain is built from TRBV10-3 and TRBJ1-1; the D is unclear. The V end lost 6 bases, the J end lost 10 bases, and 12 bases lay between the germline ends. The germline V gene has CDR1 ENHRY and CDR2 SYGVKD. The CDR3 sequence is 11 residues long. The CDR3 spells CAIRDGNRAFF. DNA of the CDR3: TGTGCCATCAGGGACGGAAACCGAGCTTTCTTT.

The V call is TRBV6-1, the J call TRBJ1-5; D is ambiguous. CDR1 and CDR2 (germline): MNHNS, SASEGT. Between the trimmed V and J ends, which lost 7 bases and 8 bases, there was a span of 12 bases. This CDR3 comprises 12 residues. The CDR3: CASTEGAKPQHF. In nucleotides, the CDR3 is TGTGCCAGCACCGAGGGAGCGAAGCCCCAGCATTTT.

Regarding this clone: A read error is possible here, since a much larger clone lies one base away. Other nucleotide sequences from this sample produce the same CDR3. The V and J genes are TRBV4-1 and TRBJ2-2; 13 nucleotides agree with TRBD2. This CDR3 comprises 18 residues. The germline gives CDR1 MGHRA, CDR2 YSYEKL. Written as DNA, the CDR3 is TGCGCCAGCAGTCAAGAGGGGGGACTAGCGGGAAGGGCCGGGGAGCTGTTTTTT. Protein sequence: CASSQEGGLAGRAGELFF.

The chain couples TRBV7-9 to TRBJ1-4; a weak D match, TRBD1 (6 bases). The V and J ends lost 5 bases and 0 bases respectively, with 13 bases between them. The V gene's germline CDR1 is SEHNR and CDR2 FQNEAQ (reference sequence). CDR3 length: 16 residues. CDR3 sequence: CASSTRQETTNEKLFF. CDR3 DNA: TGTGCCAGCAGCACTCGACAGGAAACAACTAATGAAAAACTGTTTTTT.

The V and J genes are TRBV5-1 and TRBJ2-7, with 10 bases aligning to TRBD2. The germline gives CDR1 SGHRS, CDR2 YFSETQ. This CDR3 spans 15 amino acids. J gave up 2 bases and V 4 bases, and 6 bases lay outside the gene matches. CDR3 nucleotides: TGCGCCAGCAGCCTTAGCGGGAGGAATGCCTACGAGCAGTACTTC. It is translated as CASSLSGRNAYEQYF.

The rearrangement uses TRBV6-5 and TRBJ2-7; no reliable D call. Per the germline V gene, CDR1 is MNHEY and CDR2 is SVGAGI. Trimming removed 6 bases from V and 0 bases from J, with 12 bases in between. The length of the CDR3 is 14 residues. The DNA of the CDR3 is TGTGCCAGCAGACGACTCCTAAGCTCCTACGAGCAGTACTTC. It specifies CASRRLLSSYEQYF.

Details on this clone: Additional DNA sequences in this sample encode the identical CDR3. This chain uses TRBV6-1 with TRBJ1-5, with no clear D. V was trimmed by 1 base and J by 2 bases, leaving 6 bases between them. Germline-derived CDR1 and CDR2 are MNHNS and SASEGT. The CDR3 is made up of 14 amino acids. The CDR3 bases are TGTGCCAGCAGTGAAGGGGCTGGCAATCAGCCCCAGCATTTT. This gives the protein CASSEGAGNQPQHF.

This clone was observed a single time. The CDR3 sequence is CASSPGVLLYYGYTF. DNA of the CDR3: TGTGCCAGCAGCCCGGGTGTCCTCCTTTATTATGGCTACACCTTC. This chain joins TRBV5-6 and TRBJ1-2; no definite D call. Trimming pared 4 bases from V and 5 bases from J, leaving 18 bases between. This CDR3 comprises 15 residues. The germline V gene encodes CDR1 SGHDT and CDR2 YYEEEE.

For this clone: Other DNA variants within this sample encode the same CDR3. The chain uses TRBV7-3 and TRBJ2-1, with D uncertain. V lost 2 bases and J 4 bases, leaving 12 bases between the germline ends. There are 15 residues in the CDR3. Germline CDR1 reads SGHTA; CDR2 reads FQGTGA. The CDR3 DNA is TGTGCCAGCAGCTTAGAAGGCAGTTCTTACAATGAGCAGTTCTTC. Protein sequence: CASSLEGSSYNEQFF.

The CDR3 here is CASSSEGPGTTFF. DNA for the CDR3: TGCGCCAGCAGCTCGGAGGGGCCGGGTACGACTTTCTTT. This chain connects TRBV5-1 to TRBJ1-1; a weak D match, TRBD1 (5 bases). Germline V lookup: CDR1 SGHRS, CDR2 YFSETQ. The CDR3 spans 13 residues. The V and J ends lost 3 bases and 12 bases respectively, with 18 bases between them.

The CDR3 nucleotides are TGTGCCAGCAGCCGAAACGCAGTTAGTAAGAGGGACTCCTACGAGCAGTACTTC. Protein product: CASSRNAVSKRDSYEQYF. The genes are TRBV7-9 and TRBJ2-7, with D perhaps matching TRBD2 (5 bases). Germline V lookup: CDR1 SEHNR, CDR2 FQNEAQ (reference sequence). This CDR3 comprises 18 residues. V was trimmed by 5 bases and J by 0 bases, leaving 23 bases between them.

This clone showed up just a few times. V gene TRBV5-1 combines with J gene TRBJ2-7; 9 bases line up with TRBD2. Looked up from germline, CDR1 is SGHRS and CDR2 is YFSETQ. Unmatched junction bases numbered 11, after V lost 4 bases and J lost 3 bases. This CDR3 has 16 amino acids. The CDR3 protein is CASSGQSGRLLYEQYF. The CDR3 DNA sequence: TGCGCCAGCAGCGGGCAGAGCGGGAGGCTACTCTACGAGCAGTACTTC.

This clone appeared a few times. At one boundary the junction diverges from the germline segment, which might be a read error. The sample carries other DNA sequences with the same CDR3. The chain uses TRBV30 and TRBJ1-2; D remains ambiguous. The CDR3 runs to 12 residues. Germline assignment: CDR1 GTSNPN and CDR2 SVGIG (reference sequence). The CDR3 is CAWNPGDYGYTF. CDR3 DNA: TGTGCCTGGAACCCGGGCGACTATGGCTACACCTTT.

V is TRBV5-8 and J is TRBJ1-4; TRBD1 matches 7 bases. CDR3 length: 16 amino acids. V shed 0 bases, J shed 8 bases, and the junction held 10 bases outside the gene matches. CDR1 and CDR2 (germline): SGHTS, YDEGEE. CDR3 residues: CASSLGNRGLGEKLFF. The CDR3 DNA follows: TGTGCCAGCAGCTTGGGGAACAGGGGCTTAGGAGAAAAACTGTTTTTT.

This clone has a single count. V gene TRBV28 combines with J gene TRBJ2-2; 12 nucleotides agree with TRBD2. Per the germline V gene, CDR1 is MDHEN and CDR2 is SYDVKM. V shed 7 bases, J shed 6 bases, and the junction held 3 bases outside the gene matches. CDR3 length equals 14 residues. The CDR3 sequence is CASKGLAGPGELFF. The CDR3, as DNA: TGTGCCAGCAAGGGACTAGCGGGCCCCGGGGAGCTGTTTTTT.

The chain recombines TRBV2 with TRBJ2-6; no definite D call. The length of the CDR3 is 20 residues. V was shortened by 5 bases and J by 0 bases, with 23 bases between the two germline ends. Germline loops: CDR1 SNHLY, CDR2 FYNNEI. The CDR3 here is CASSLERVAEPSSGANVLTF. For the CDR3, the DNA is TGTGCCAGCAGTCTAGAAAGGGTTGCGGAACCCTCCTCTGGGGCCAACGTCCTGACTTTC. The full variable domain, in which reference TRBV2 and TRBJ2-6 provide the parts outside the CDR3, is EPEVTQTPSHQVTQMGQEVILRCVPISNHLYFYWYRQILGQKVEFLVSFYNNEISEKSEIFDDQFSVERPDGSNFTLKIRSTKLEDSAMYFCASSLERVAEPSSGANVLTFGAGSRLTVL.

This chain connects TRBV7-9 to TRBJ2-7; 7 nucleotides align to TRBD1. The CDR3 runs to 15 residues. Germline assignment: CDR1 SEHNR and CDR2 FQNEAQ (reference sequence). Trimming at V came to 5 bases and at J to 6 bases, leaving 13 bases not matched to a gene. CDR3 DNA: TGTGCCAGCAGCGTATACCGGGACAGTCTGGGCGAGCAGTACTTC. This encodes CASSVYRDSLGEQYF. Based on the CDR3 plus reference TRBV7-9 and TRBJ2-7, the full variable domain is DTGVSQNPRHKITKRGQNVTFRCDPISEHNRLYWYRQTLGQGPEFLTYFQNEAQLEKSRLLSDRFSAERPKGSFSTLEIQRTEQGDSAMYLCASSVYRDSLGEQYFGPGTRLTVT.

This clone was counted only a few times. This chain uses TRBV5-4 with TRBJ2-7, with unresolved D. This CDR3 has 15 amino acids. Germline V gives CDR1 SGHNT, CDR2 YYREEE (reference sequence). With 4 bases removed from V and 2 bases from J, the gap between germline ends came to 16 bases. CDR3 loop: CASSPRSSRTYEQYF. The CDR3 DNA reads TGTGCCAGCAGCCCTAGATCCAGTAGGACCTACGAGCAGTACTTC.

V and J are TRBV18 and TRBJ1-4, with a weak D call TRBD1 (5 bases). Germline CDR1 and CDR2: KGHSH and LQKENI. CDR3 length equals 15 residues. The V and J ends lost 3 bases and 6 bases respectively, with 14 bases between them. This CDR3 reads CASSPRVGRDEKLFF. Here the CDR3 DNA reads TGTGCCAGCTCACCCAGGGTCGGTCGGGATGAAAAACTGTTTTTT.

This clone was seen only a few times. The gene calls are TRBV7-2 and TRBJ2-7, with TRBD2 matching over 10 bases. CDR1 and CDR2 (germline): SGHTA, FQGNSA. This CDR3 is 14 amino acids long. The V segment lost 5 bases and the J segment 4 bases; nucleotides outside the gene matches: 5. The CDR3 nucleotides read TGTGCCAGCAGCCGGCTAGCGGGAGCTTACGAGCAGTACTTC. Translated, it gives CASSRLAGAYEQYF.

In DNA, the CDR3 is TGTGCCAGCTCACCGACCGTTGGCGGGGAGCTGTTTTTT. It encodes CASSPTVGGELFF. The genes are TRBV18 and TRBJ2-2; D gene ambiguous. CDR1 is KGHSH and CDR2 is LQKENI in the germline V gene. Trimming took 3 bases from V and 7 from J, leaving 9 bases between them. CDR3 length equals 13 residues.